Below, 28 T cell receptor beta chains from the same sample are listed, as sequenced in a study of T cells in Graves' hyperthyroidism and ophthalmopathy. The TCR beta CDR3 regions underwent amplification using RNA transcripts as the source. An initial round of RT-PCR targeting the TCR CDR3 relied on the HTBI primer set. TCRdb re-called the multiplex PCR reads through MiXCR, storing one row per CDR3 protein. The sample contains under 400,000 distinct CDR3 sequences, approximately 16% of which appear only once. The sample consisted of blood. Receptors were obtained from a woman aged 55 to 70 with Graves' ophthalmopathy.

In this sample, this clonotype turned up many times. The chain carries TRBV27 and TRBJ2-7; 10 positions agree with TRBD1. The CDR3 is 15 amino acids. Losses at the gene ends were 5 bases for V and 1 base for J; bases not matched to a gene: 5. Germline-derived CDR1 and CDR2 are MNHEY and SMNVEV (reference sequence). The DNA for the CDR3 is TGTGCCAGCAGTCCCCGACAGGGGGCGTCCTACGAGCAGTACTTC. Amino acid sequence: CASSPRQGASYEQYF.

This clonotype has a count of ten or more. The V and J genes are TRBV6-2 or TRBV6-3 and TRBJ2-7, with D unclear. The V and J ends lost 1 base and 0 bases respectively, with 10 bases between them. Germline V gene lookup returns CDR1 MNHEY and CDR2 SVGEGT. The CDR3 length is 15 residues. DNA for the CDR3: TGTGCCAGCAGTTACTTGGGCGGTATCTCCTACGAGCAGTACTTC. Its translation is CASSYLGGISYEQYF.

This clonotype was detected many times. This rearrangement joins TRBV5-5 to TRBJ1-2; D is uncertain. The CDR3 is 14 amino acids. V was cut by 3 bases and J by 1 base, with 10 bases left in between. Germline CDR1 is SGHKS and CDR2 is YYEKEE (reference sequence). CDR3 in amino acids: CASSSARVNYGYTF. CDR3 nucleotides: TGTGCCAGCAGCTCAGCGCGGGTTAACTATGGCTACACCTTC.

This clonotype appeared many times. The chain employs TRBV2 and TRBJ1-4; D gene uncertain. Germline V gene data show CDR1 as SNHLY and CDR2 as FYNNEI. The CDR3 covers 13 residues. V shed 3 bases and J shed 8 bases, with 10 bases lying between them. Here the CDR3 DNA reads TGTGCCAGCAGTGATGTAGGAGCAGAAAAACTGTTTTTT. Translating it yields CASSDVGAEKLFF. Variable domain in full (rest from reference TRBV2 and TRBJ1-4): EPEVTQTPSHQVTQMGQEVILRCVPISNHLYFYWYRQILGQKVEFLVSFYNNEISEKSEIFDDQFSVERPDGSNFTLKIRSTKLEDSAMYFCASSDVGAEKLFFGSGTQLSVL.

This clonotype was detected only once. The chain couples TRBV6-2 or TRBV6-3 to TRBJ2-1; the D gene is possibly TRBD2 (6 bases). The V end was cut by 2 bases, the J end by 5 bases, with 16 bases between. Germline-derived CDR1 and CDR2 are MNHEY and SVGEGT. The CDR3 extends over 16 amino acids. CDR3 residues: CASSYVDGRAHNEQFF. CDR3 coding DNA: TGTGCCAGCAGTTACGTCGACGGGAGAGCCCACAATGAGCAGTTCTTC.

This clonotype was detected only a few times. The chain couples TRBV7-9 to TRBJ2-3; D gene ambiguous. Trimming pared 3 bases from V and 4 bases from J, leaving 14 bases between. CDR3 size: 15 residues. Germline V gene data show CDR1 as SEHNR and CDR2 as FQNEAQ (reference sequence). The CDR3 DNA reads as TGTGCCAGCAGCTTGAGGCGGAATGGGGCAGATACGCAGTATTTT. Protein: CASSLRRNGADTQYF. The full variable domain, its missing parts supplied by reference TRBV7-9 and TRBJ2-3, is DTGVSQNPRHKITKRGQNVTFRCDPISEHNRLYWYRQTLGQGPEFLTYFQNEAQLEKSRLLSDRFSAERPKGSFSTLEIQRTEQGDSAMYLCASSLRRNGADTQYFGPGTRLTVL.

This clonotype was seen a handful of times. This chain connects TRBV19 to TRBJ2-1; D is undetermined. Per the germline V gene, CDR1 is LNHDA and CDR2 is SQIVND (reference sequence). This CDR3 region has 15 residues. Trimming took off 2 bases at V and 0 bases at J, with 8 bases between the two ends. CDR3 residues: CASSISQSSYNEQFF. CDR3 bases: TGTGCCAGTAGTATAAGTCAGAGCTCCTACAATGAGCAGTTCTTC.

Ten or more counts support this clonotype. V is TRBV10-3 and J is TRBJ2-3, with D tentatively TRBD2 (6 bases). The germline V and J ends were trimmed by 7 bases and 1 base, with 12 bases remaining between them. CDR1 is ENHRY, CDR2 SYGVKD, per germline. The CDR3 has 14 residues. CDR3 nucleotides: TGTGCCATCACCGGGAGCGCACGCACAGATACGCAGTATTTT. Translating gives CAITGSARTDTQYF.

In this sample, this clonotype turned up many times. The DNA of the CDR3 is TGTGCCAGCAGCTTAGGGCCCTCCGGGACTAGCGGGATTGGTGAGCAGTTCTTC. Its protein product is CASSLGPSGTSGIGEQFF. The V call is TRBV7-9, the J call TRBJ2-1; 13 positions match TRBD2. The CDR3 runs 18 residues. Germline CDR1 SEHNR, CDR2 FQNEAQ (reference sequence). V gave up 1 base and J gave up 9 bases; unmatched junction bases: 12.

This clonotype was recorded at least ten times. The chain combines TRBV7-9 with TRBJ2-2, with D uncertain. The CDR3 extends over 14 amino acids. Between the trimmed V and J ends, which lost 2 bases and 1 base, there was a span of 5 bases. The germline gives CDR1 SEHNR, CDR2 FQNEAQ (reference sequence). CDR3 bases: TGTGCCAGCAGCTTACCCCAGAACACCGGGGAGCTGTTTTTT. Its translation is CASSLPQNTGELFF.

In its sample, this clonotype was seen many times. This rearrangement joins TRBV28 to TRBJ2-5, with D possibly called TRBD1 or TRBD2 (5 bases each). The CDR3 spans 13 residues. The V and J ends lost 7 bases and 8 bases respectively, with 17 bases between them. The germline CDR1 and CDR2 sequences are MDHEN and SYDVKM. CDR3 DNA: TGTGCCAGCAAAACCGGGACGTACAGTACCCAGTACTTC. It yields the protein CASKTGTYSTQYF. The full variable domain, with the rest looked up from reference TRBV28 and TRBJ2-5, is DVKVTQSSRYLVKRTGEKVFLECVQDMDHENMFWYRQDPGLGLRLIYFSYDVKMKEKGDIPEGYSVSREKKERFSLILESASTNQTSMYLCASKTGTYSTQYFGPGTRLLVL.

The rearrangement links TRBV7-8 to TRBJ2-2; a weak D match, TRBD2 (6 bases). Trimming pared 1 base from V and 0 bases from J, leaving 15 bases between. The CDR3 sequence is 18 residues long. CDR1 is SGHVS and CDR2 is FQNEAQ in the germline V gene. CDR3 bases: TGTGCCAGCAGCTTAGAGTCGGCTAGCGCCGCGAACACCGGGGAGCTGTTTTTT. Encoded protein: CASSLESASAANTGELFF.

In this sample, this clonotype turned up many times. The chain combines TRBV11-2 with TRBJ2-1, with D unclear. Trimming removed 4 bases at V and 6 bases at J, with 10 bases between. The CDR3 consists of 13 residues. Germline CDR1 SGHAT, CDR2 FQNNGV. As DNA, the CDR3 is TGTGCCAGCAGCTCCGGACCACCCAATGAGCAGTTCTTC. Amino acids: CASSSGPPNEQFF.

This clonotype has ten or more counts. The genes are TRBV28 and TRBJ2-5, with 9 bases aligning to TRBD1. J was trimmed by 5 bases and V by 0 bases; bases with no gene match: 4. The CDR3 spans 15 residues. Germline CDR1 and CDR2: MDHEN and SYDVKM. CDR3 DNA: TGTGCCAGCAGTTTATGGGGACAGGGTCTGGAGACCCAGTACTTC. It yields the protein CASSLWGQGLETQYF.

The chain links TRBV7-9 to TRBJ1-4, with 7 nucleotides matching TRBD1. CDR1 is SEHNR, CDR2 FQNEAQ, per germline (reference sequence). J gave up 0 bases and V 5 bases, and 6 bases lay outside the gene matches. The length of the CDR3 is 16 residues. The CDR3 is CASSNTGVATNEKLFF. As DNA, the CDR3 is TGTGCCAGCAGCAACACAGGGGTCGCAACTAATGAAAAACTGTTTTTT.

This clonotype was observed at least ten times. The V gene is TRBV5-1, the J gene TRBJ2-3; possible D gene TRBD2, 5 bases. The CDR3 length is 15 residues. CDR1 SGHRS and CDR2 YFSETQ come from the germline V gene. Trimming pared 4 bases from V and 2 bases from J, leaving 14 bases between. In DNA form, the CDR3 reads TGCGCCAGCAGCCCGGACTGGCGGATCACAGATACGCAGTATTTT. It codes for CASSPDWRITDTQYF.

The chain carries TRBV6-1 and TRBJ2-2; D remains ambiguous. This CDR3 spans 12 amino acids. The germline gives CDR1 MNHNS, CDR2 SASEGT. Trimming took off 7 bases at V and 7 bases at J, with 10 bases between the two ends. The CDR3 bases are TGTGCCAGCACCCCTGGTAGCGGGGAGCTGTTTTTT. Translating gives CASTPGSGELFF.

Ten or more counts support this clonotype. This sequence joins TRBV24-1 and TRBJ2-1; TRBD2 matches 7 bases. CDR1 KGHDR and CDR2 SFDVKD come from the germline V gene. V shed 2 bases and J 3 bases; nucleotides not matched to a gene: 12. There are 18 residues in the CDR3. The CDR3 coding sequence is TGTGCCACCAGTGATTCAACGCATTCCGGGAGGAACTACAATGAGCAGTTCTTC. This sequence encodes CATSDSTHSGRNYNEQFF.

In this sample, this clonotype turned up a few times. V is TRBV24-1 and J is TRBJ2-5; a weak D match, TRBD2 (6 bases). The V gene lost 1 base and the J gene lost 0 bases, with 17 bases spanning the gap. In germline, CDR1 is KGHDR, CDR2 SFDVKD. The CDR3 is made up of 18 amino acids. CDR3: CATSDLERDRGNQETQYF. The CDR3 bases are TGTGCCACCAGTGATTTAGAGAGGGATCGCGGGAACCAAGAGACCCAGTACTTC.

The chain employs TRBV12-3 or TRBV12-4 and TRBJ1-4, with TRBD1 as a possible D gene (5 bases). V was pared by 2 bases and J by 8 bases, with 15 bases between. The CDR3 length is 15 residues. CDR3 residues: CASSLIGGRREKLFF. CDR3 in DNA: TGTGCCAGCAGTTTAATTGGGGGTAGGCGAGAAAAACTGTTTTTT.

This clonotype occurred many times. The gene calls are TRBV20-1 and TRBJ2-4; TRBD1 is a possible D gene (5 bases). The CDR3 has 14 amino acids. Trimming pared 0 bases from V and 4 bases from J, leaving 10 bases between. The germline gives CDR1 DFQATT, CDR2 SNEGSKA (reference sequence). The DNA of the CDR3 is TGCAGTGCTAGAGATAGAAAGGGGAAAAACATTCAGTACTTC. Its translation: CSARDRKGKNIQYF.

The chain joins TRBV14 to TRBJ2-1; D call uncertain. V was cut by 0 bases and J by 6 bases, with 15 bases left in between. Per germline, CDR1 SGHDN and CDR2 FVKESK. The CDR3 spans 16 residues. CDR3 DNA sequence: TGTGCCAGCAGCCAAGATGGACCGGGCCAGTTCAATGAGCAGTTCTTC. This codes for CASSQDGPGQFNEQFF.

This clonotype has just a few counts. This may be a read error, as it is one base from a much larger clone. The chain is built from TRBV28 and TRBJ2-1; D might be TRBD2 (5 bases). The CDR3 is made up of 15 amino acids. Germline-derived CDR1 and CDR2 are MDHEN and SYDVKM. CDR3 DNA: TGTGCCAGCAATCAAGCGGAAGGTTCCTACAGTGAGCAGTTCTTC. Encoded protein: CASNQAEGSYSEQFF.

This clonotype was seen only once. The J gene is TRBJ2-6, the V gene TRBV2; D is ambiguous. Trimming pared 6 bases from V and 4 bases from J, leaving 13 bases between. Germline-derived CDR1 and CDR2 are SNHLY and FYNNEI. The CDR3 runs to 15 residues. The chain's CDR3 is CASSETGLGANVLTF. The DNA for the CDR3 is TGTGCCAGCAGCGAGACGGGCCTCGGGGCCAACGTCCTGACTTTC.

This clonotype was counted once. This chain links TRBV20-1 with TRBJ2-1; D is possibly TRBD2 (6 bases). The germline gives CDR1 DFQATT, CDR2 SNEGSKA (reference sequence). The CDR3 loop spans 13 amino acids. V lost 6 bases and J lost 7, with 16 bases in between. CDR3 loop: CSAFGTVGNEQFF. CDR3 sequence (DNA): TGCAGTGCCTTCGGGACTGTCGGGAATGAGCAGTTCTTC.

At least ten counts were recorded for this clonotype. The V call is TRBV28, the J call TRBJ2-4, with unresolved D. The CDR3 extends over 14 amino acids. CDR1 and CDR2 from the germline V gene are MDHEN and SYDVKM. Between the trimmed V and J ends, which lost 4 bases and 7 bases, there was a span of 14 bases. As DNA, the CDR3 is TGTGCCAGCAGTTCCCCCGCTAGGGCGAACATTCAGTACTTC. Protein sequence: CASSSPARANIQYF.

The chain combines TRBV29-1 with TRBJ2-1; perhaps TRBD2 as D (6 bases). The V gene lost 8 bases and the J gene lost 6 bases, with 17 bases spanning the gap. The CDR3 extends over 13 amino acids. Germline V lookup: CDR1 SQVTM, CDR2 ANQGSEA. CDR3 bases: TGCAGCACATGGGACTTTTCCGTCAATGAGCAGTTCTTC. Amino acid sequence: CSTWDFSVNEQFF.

The V gene is TRBV9, the J gene TRBJ2-1; 10 positions agree with TRBD2. Losses at the gene ends were 0 bases for V and 0 bases for J; bases not matched to a gene: 3. The germline V gene has CDR1 SGDLS and CDR2 YYNGEE. This CDR3 is 17 amino acids long. CDR3 DNA: TGTGCCAGCAGCGTAGGGGCTAGCGGGAGCTCCTACAATGAGCAGTTCTTC. As protein: CASSVGASGSSYNEQFF.